This TCR beta chain was identified in a study of beta chain features in type 1 diabetes. Study-level information: Age, gender, cell numbers and subset yield matched between patients and controls.

Study-wide findings and caveats: These data did not resolve whether HLA type affects TCRB rearrangement.

Worth noting for this clone: Antigen specificity is unknown.

The V gene lost 5 bases and the J gene lost 3 bases, with 20 bases spanning the gap. The CDR3 sequence is 16 residues long. The germline V gene has CDR1 SGHAT and CDR2 FQNNGV. Every donor provided one heparinised blood draw, which averaged about 120 mL. As every portion of the isolated RNA was reverse transcribed, the sequencing read expressed TCRB transcripts. The study sequenced naive, central memory and regulatory T cell samples to an average of about 3.8 million reads. Assay used: immunoSEQ multiplex PCR; TCRdb lists only in-frame clones, some missing. The repertoire has under 950,000 clones, around a sixth of them found once; the top ten carry 0.02% to 0.025%.

Sequencing was carried out using naive CD4+ T cells from blood. The receptor's source is a woman under 30 in good health. The chain joins TRBV11-2 to TRBJ2-7; TRBD1 might be the D (6 bases). CDR3 in amino acids: CASSPGGRGGYYEQYF. CDR3 in DNA: TGTGCCAGCAGCCCGGGTGGCAGGGGCGGTTACTACGAGCAGTACTTC. Looking up the rest from reference TRBV11-2 and TRBJ2-7 gives the full variable domain: EAGVAQSPRYKIIEKRQSVAFWCNPISGHATLYWYQQILGQGPKLLIQFQNNGVVDDSQLPKDRFSAERLKGVDSTLKIQPAKLEDSAVYLCASSPGGRGGYYEQYFGPGTRLTVT.